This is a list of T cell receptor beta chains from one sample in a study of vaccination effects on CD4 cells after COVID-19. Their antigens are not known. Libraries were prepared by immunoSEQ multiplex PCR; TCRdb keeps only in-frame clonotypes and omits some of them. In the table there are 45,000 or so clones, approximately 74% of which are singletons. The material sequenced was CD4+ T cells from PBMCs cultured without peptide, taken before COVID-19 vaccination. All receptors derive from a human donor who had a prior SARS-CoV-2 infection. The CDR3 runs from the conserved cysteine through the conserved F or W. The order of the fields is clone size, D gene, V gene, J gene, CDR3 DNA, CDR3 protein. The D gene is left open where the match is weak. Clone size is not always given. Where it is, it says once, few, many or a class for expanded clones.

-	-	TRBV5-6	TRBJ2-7	TGTGCCAGCAGCTTGGTGCCGGGCAGCTCCTACGAGCAGTACTTC	CASSLVPGSSYEQYF
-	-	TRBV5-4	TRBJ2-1	TGTGCCAGCAGCTTAAGAGCATCTCGCTACAATGAGCAGTTCTTC	CASSLRASRYNEQFF
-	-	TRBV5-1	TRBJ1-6	TGCGCCAGCAGCTCCACGGCAGGGGTGGTTCAGGCCCTCCACTTT	CASSSTAGVVQALHF
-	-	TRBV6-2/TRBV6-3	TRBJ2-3	TGTGCCAGCAGTTACCCCGCGGGGACGCAGTATTTT	CASSYPAGTQYF
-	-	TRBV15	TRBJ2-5	TGTGCCACCAGCCGGGGAGGAGGCCAAGAGACCCAGTACTTC	CATSRGGGQETQYF
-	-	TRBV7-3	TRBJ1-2	TGTGCCAGCAGCTTAGGGCAGGGACGTGGCTACACCTTC	CASSLGQGRGYTF
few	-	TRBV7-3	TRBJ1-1	TGTGCCAGCAGCCCTACAGTGAACACTGAAGCTTTCTTT	CASSPTVNTEAFF
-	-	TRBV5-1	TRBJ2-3	TGCGCCAGCAGCTTGGGAGTAGCCTCGAGCACAGATACGCAGTATTTT	CASSLGVASSTDTQYF
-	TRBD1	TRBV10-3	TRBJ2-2	TGTGCCATCAGTACTGGACAGGGTTCCACCGGGGAGCTGTTTTTT	CAISTGQGSTGELFF
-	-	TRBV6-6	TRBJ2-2	TGTGCCAGCAGTTACCGACCAGGGACCGGGGAGCTGTTTTTT	CASSYRPGTGELFF
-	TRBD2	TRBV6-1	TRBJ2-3	TGTGCCAGCAGTGCCGGACTAGCGGGGGCCCTGTTCCGAGATACGCAGTATTTT	CASSAGLAGALFRDTQYF
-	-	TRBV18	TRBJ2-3	TGTGCCAGCTCACCACCCCAGGGTGTTACAGATACGCAGTATTTT	CASSPPQGVTDTQYF